This T cell receptor beta chain was captured in a study of blood T cells in healthy people across ages. Study-wide points: While age rose, TCR beta diversity per million T cells dropped in a roughly linear way.

CDR3 length equals 16 residues. With V trimmed by 5 bases and J by 0 bases, 6 bases remained unmatched. Germline-derived CDR1 and CDR2 are SGHTA and FQGNSA. Together with a sample-barcoded 5' primer, a J-beta primer mix was included in a second PCR lasting roughly 6 to 12 cycles. Each sample yielded at least 3 million CDR3-containing paired-end reads. MiXCR, run by TCRdb on the 5' RACE reads, gives a single entry per CDR3 protein. The sample includes hundreds of thousands of distinct CDR3 sequences, 25% to 35% of them seen just once. Ten or more counts support this clonotype. The antigen is not known. The donors, healthy Caucasians from Russia, were aged roughly 6 to 90. RNA extraction gave at least 5 micrograms of total RNA per sample.

The clonotype comes from a woman of 80 years or more in good health. The sample was blood. This chain connects TRBV7-2 to TRBJ2-3; the match to TRBD1 covers 9 bases. As DNA, the CDR3 is TGTGCCAGCAGCACCTACGGGACAGGGAGCACAGATACGCAGTATTTT. It codes for CASSTYGTGSTDTQYF.